This TCR beta chain was captured in a study of shared clonotypes between healthy human individuals. Sequencing was performed with immunoSEQ multiplex PCR; in TCRdb, only in-frame clones are kept and a portion is missing. Of about 480,000 clones detected, about four fifths appear once; the ten largest clones hold roughly 13%. V shed 6 bases and J 1 base; nucleotides not matched to a gene: 8. This CDR3 spans 16 amino acids. Germline V CDR1 and CDR2: ENHRY, SYGVKD. This clonotype was obtained from a middle-aged woman in good health. Some clones in this sample may be carry-over from other donors' samples. The gene calls are TRBV10-3 and TRBJ2-2; 7 bases align to TRBD2. The sample comprised PBMCs. CDR3 amino acids: CAIRGIVAGNTGELFF. CDR3 in DNA: TGTGCCATCAGAGGGATTGTAGCGGGGAACACCGGGGAGCTGTTTTTT.